This T cell receptor (beta chain) is drawn from a study of graft-versus-host responses after intestinal transplantation. Study context: Multivisceral, liver-intestinal, or isolated intestinal transplants were received by the recipients. Recipients across the board were started on anti-thymocyte globulin induction, then kept on tacrolimus and steroids for about 3 years.

Details on this clone: Its antigen is unidentified.

The CDR3 length is 16 residues. V lost 1 base, J lost 3 bases, and 7 bases stayed unmatched. Data came from immunoSEQ multiplex PCR; TCRdb stores just in-frame clones and leaves some out. The data hold approximately 12,000 clones, with around four fifths observed a single time. Study-level points and caveats: Ileal or blood samples showed some GvH clones first, and such clones were also found in recipient marrow. Early after transplant, HvG clones declined as circulating GvH clones peaked.

Processing released intraepithelial and lamina propria lymphocytes from the graft tissue. This clonotype originated in a human patient who received an intestinal transplant, so some T cells may come from the graft donor. The V call is TRBV5-7, the J call TRBJ1-1; TRBD1 agrees at 9 bases. TRBV5-7 is filed as an ORF, its function uncertain. The source material was ileum tissue, sampled 23 days after intestinal transplant. This CDR3 is CASSLTQGAEDTEAFF. DNA for the CDR3: TGTGCCAGCAGCTTGACACAGGGGGCTGAGGACACTGAAGCTTTCTTT.